These 25 T cell receptor beta chains were sequenced from one sample in a study of blood T cell repertoires in COVID-19. Data came from immunoSEQ multiplex PCR; TCRdb stores just in-frame clones and leaves some out. The table records approximately 340,000 clones, roughly nine tenths of them present only once. Sequenced material: PBMCs or T cells enriched from blood (not recorded which). The receptors come from a woman in her 40s who had been exposed to COVID-19.

The V gene is TRBV18, the J gene TRBJ2-5, with D possibly being TRBD1 (5 bases). CDR3 length: 18 residues. Per the germline V gene, CDR1 is KGHSH and CDR2 is LQKENI. Trimming cost V 2 bases and J 5 bases, with 24 bases left between them. The CDR3 DNA reads as TGTGCCAGCTCACCAACGGACAATTTCGTCCCTTTTAGCGAGACCCAGTACTTC. Its protein product is CASSPTDNFVPFSETQYF.

The CDR3 DNA reads TGTGCCAGCTCACCACCCAGCGAATATGGCTACACCTTC. Encoded protein: CASSPPSEYGYTF. The chain links TRBV18 to TRBJ1-2, with D uncertain. With 0 bases removed from V and 5 bases from J, the gap between germline ends came to 7 bases. Germline loops: CDR1 KGHSH, CDR2 LQKENI. This CDR3 is 13 amino acids long.

The chain combines TRBV25-1 with TRBJ1-2; no clear D gene. Germline V gene data show CDR1 as MGHDK and CDR2 as SYGVNS. The CDR3 spans 13 residues. V was pared by 1 base and J by 8 bases, with 11 bases between. The CDR3 sequence is CASSESSPRGYTF. The DNA of the CDR3 is TGTGCCAGCAGTGAATCAAGCCCTAGAGGCTACACCTTC.

This chain connects TRBV29-1 to TRBJ1-5, with D perhaps TRBD1 (5 bases). V was shortened by 4 bases and J by 4 bases, with 8 bases between the two germline ends. The CDR3 length is 12 residues. Germline assignment: CDR1 SQVTM and CDR2 ANQGSEA. The DNA of the CDR3 is TGCAGCGTTGGACAGAGAAATCAGCCCCAGCATTTT. Translation gives CSVGQRNQPQHF.

The V call is TRBV9, the J call TRBJ2-5, with 9 bases lining up with TRBD1. The junction had 4 bases not matched to a gene; V was cut back by 3 bases and J by 4 bases. The germline CDR1 and CDR2 sequences are SGDLS and YYNGEE. The CDR3 consists of 14 residues. The CDR3, as DNA: TGTGCCAGCAGCGAGGGACAGGGACGAGAGACCCAGTACTTC. It codes for CASSEGQGRETQYF. Complete variable domain (other parts from reference TRBV9 and TRBJ2-5): DSGVTQTPKHLITATGQRVTLRCSPRSGDLSVYWYQQSLDQGLQFLIQYYNGEERAKGNILERFSAQQFPDLHSELNLSSLELGDSALYFCASSEGQGRETQYFGPGTRLLVL.

In nucleotides, the CDR3 is TGTGCCTGGAGTCTGGGGCTCGAAGCTTTCTTT. It yields the protein CAWSLGLEAFF. The V and J genes are TRBV30 and TRBJ1-1, with a tentative D call TRBD1 (5 bases). This CDR3 has 11 residues. CDR1 is GTSNPN and CDR2 is SVGIG in the germline V gene (reference sequence). V was trimmed by 2 bases and J by 8 bases, leaving 9 bases between them.

The rearrangement uses TRBV5-6 and TRBJ1-2; 7 nucleotides line up with TRBD1. V dropped 3 bases and J dropped 6; count of bases not matched to a gene: 5. The V gene's germline CDR1 is SGHDT and CDR2 YYEEEE. The CDR3 has 13 residues. This CDR3 reads CASSSTGSNGYTF. The CDR3 coding sequence is TGTGCCAGCAGCTCGACAGGGTCTAATGGCTACACCTTC. The whole variable domain, filled in from reference TRBV5-6 and TRBJ1-2, reads DAGVTQSPTHLIKTRGQQVTLRCSPKSGHDTVSWYQQALGQGPQFIFQYYEEEERQRGNFPDRFSGHQFPNYSSELNVNALLLGDSALYLCASSSTGSNGYTFGSGTRLTVV.

This clone was seen once. The J gene is TRBJ2-1, the V gene TRBV20-1, with 9 bases matching TRBD2. With 3 bases clipped from V and 4 bases from J, the junction kept 4 bases outside the gene matches. CDR1 and CDR2 from the germline V gene are DFQATT and SNEGSKA (reference sequence). CDR3 size: 14 residues. The chain's CDR3 is CSASWTSAYNEQFF. CDR3 nucleotide sequence: TGCAGTGCTAGTTGGACTAGCGCATACAATGAGCAGTTCTTC.

The V call is TRBV5-1, the J call TRBJ2-1; D unresolved. The germline V gene encodes CDR1 SGHRS and CDR2 YFSETQ. V was shortened by 4 bases and J by 6 bases, with 8 bases between the two germline ends. The CDR3 length is 12 residues. CDR3 in amino acids: CASSPVRNEQFF. The CDR3 region has the DNA TGCGCCAGCAGCCCCGTTCGCAATGAGCAGTTCTTC.

The chain couples TRBV5-4 to TRBJ1-1; D might be TRBD1 (6 bases). Germline CDR1 is SGHNT and CDR2 is YYREEE (reference sequence). Trimming left V 3 bases short and J 10 bases short, with 19 bases between. The CDR3 spans 14 residues. This CDR3 is CASSYLTGSLGAFF. The CDR3, as DNA: TGTGCCAGCAGCTATCTGACAGGATCTCTGGGAGCTTTCTTT. The whole variable domain, filled in from reference TRBV5-4 and TRBJ1-1, reads ETGVTQSPTHLIKTRGQQVTLRCSSQSGHNTVSWYQQALGQGPQFIFQYYREEENGRGNFPPRFSGLQFPNYSSELNVNALELDDSALYLCASSYLTGSLGAFFGQGTRLTVV.

V is TRBV9 and J is TRBJ2-7; 7 positions agree with TRBD1. CDR1 and CDR2 from the germline V gene are SGDLS and YYNGEE. The ends lost 4 bases at V and 2 bases at J; junction bases unmatched: 6. The CDR3 loop spans 14 amino acids. The DNA for the CDR3 is TGTGCCAGCAGCCCGCAGGGGGAAGCCTACGAGCAGTACTTC. It specifies CASSPQGEAYEQYF.

This chain connects TRBV5-1 to TRBJ2-2, with D perhaps matching TRBD1 (5 bases). The CDR3 extends over 15 amino acids. CDR1 and CDR2 from the germline V gene are SGHRS and YFSETQ. V gave up 4 bases and J gave up 6 bases, with 16 bases separating them. Written as DNA, the CDR3 is TGCGCCAGCAGCCACATTACAGGTTCGGCCGGGGAGCTGTTTTTT. Translation gives CASSHITGSAGELFF.

The J gene is TRBJ1-1, the V gene TRBV7-2, with D possibly being TRBD1 (5 bases). V shed 4 bases and J shed 1 base, with 7 bases lying between them. The CDR3 has 13 amino acids. Germline assignment: CDR1 SGHTA and CDR2 FQGNSA. The CDR3 protein is CASSSQGNTEAFF. CDR3 DNA: TGTGCCAGCAGCTCGCAGGGGAACACTGAAGCTTTCTTT. Full variable domain (remainder filled in from reference TRBV7-2 and TRBJ1-1): GAGVSQSPSNKVTEKGKDVELRCDPISGHTALYWYRQSLGQGLEFLIYFQGNSAPDKSGLPSDRFSAERTGGSVSTLTIQRTQQEDSAVYLCASSSQGNTEAFFGQGTRLTVV.

In the case of this clone: In the same sample, other DNA sequences code for this CDR3. This rearrangement joins TRBV18 to TRBJ2-7; D gene uncertain. V dropped 3 bases and J dropped 1 base, with 10 bases sitting between them. The CDR3 consists of 14 residues. Germline assignment: CDR1 KGHSH and CDR2 LQKENI. This CDR3 reads CASSPSRGSYEQYF. CDR3 coding DNA: TGTGCCAGCTCACCTTCTCGCGGATCCTACGAGCAGTACTTC.

The chain recombines TRBV27 with TRBJ2-3; 8 bases match TRBD2. Trimming took 6 bases from V and 0 from J; bases not matched to a gene: 2. CDR1 is MNHEY and CDR2 is SMNVEV in the germline V gene (reference sequence). CDR3 size: 14 residues. As DNA, the CDR3 is TGTGCCAGCAGGAAGCGGGGGAGCACAGATACGCAGTATTTT. Protein: CASRKRGSTDTQYF.

The chain has TRBV3-1 (or the pseudogene TRBV3-2) and TRBJ2-7; TRBD2 matches 9 bases. The CDR3 spans 19 residues. CDR1 is LGHDT and CDR2 is YNNKEL in the germline V gene (reference sequence). Losses at the gene ends were 4 bases for V and 2 bases for J; bases not matched to a gene: 18. The CDR3 is CASSPRPASGTSVAYEQYF. CDR3 bases: TGTGCCAGCAGCCCCCGGCCGGCTAGCGGGACGTCGGTCGCCTACGAGCAGTACTTC.

This clone was recorded only once. This sequence joins TRBV13 and TRBJ1-6; TRBD1 matches at 10 bases. Germline CDR1 and CDR2: PRHDT and FYEKMQ (reference sequence). The V gene end was trimmed by 0 bases and the J gene end by 8 bases; junction bases not matched to a gene: 10. The CDR3 contains 18 residues. The CDR3 is CASSLGLYRTGGDSPLHF. The CDR3 DNA reads as TGTGCCAGCAGCTTAGGCCTCTATCGGACAGGGGGGGATTCACCCCTCCACTTT.

V and J are TRBV2 and TRBJ1-5; 8 bases are shared with TRBD1. The CDR3 has 16 residues. Per the germline V gene, CDR1 is SNHLY and CDR2 is FYNNEI. Trimming removed 6 bases from V and 0 bases from J; junction bases left unmatched: 7. CDR3 nucleotides: TGTGCCAGCAGCACCGGGACAGGCAATAGCAATCAGCCCCAGCATTTT. It yields the protein CASSTGTGNSNQPQHF.

The chain employs TRBV2 and TRBJ1-5; the D is unclear. The ends were cut back, 3 bases at V and 2 bases at J, with 8 bases in the middle. This CDR3 has 14 residues. Germline CDR1 SNHLY, CDR2 FYNNEI. The CDR3: CASSDRIGNQPQHF. In nucleotides, the CDR3 is TGTGCCAGCAGTGACAGGATCGGCAATCAGCCCCAGCATTTT.

V is TRBV19 and J is TRBJ1-5; the match to TRBD1 covers 12 bases. Germline V gene lookup returns CDR1 LNHDA and CDR2 SQIVND (reference sequence). This CDR3 spans 17 amino acids. V shed 7 bases, J shed 1 base, and the junction held 8 bases outside the gene matches. CDR3 in DNA: TGTGCCAGTAAGGGGGGGACAGGGGGCGCGAGCAATCAGCCCCAGCATTTT. This encodes CASKGGTGGASNQPQHF.

This chain joins TRBV12-5 and TRBJ1-3, with TRBD1 matching over 7 bases. Trimming cost V 3 bases and J 0 bases; bases outside gene matches: 5. The CDR3 is made up of 16 amino acids. CDR1 is LGHNT, CDR2 FRNRAP, per germline. The CDR3 sequence: CASGLGGSRSGNTIYF. The CDR3, as DNA: TGTGCTAGTGGTTTAGGGGGCTCCCGCTCTGGAAACACCATATATTTT.

The rearrangement links TRBV11-3 to TRBJ2-1, with 13 nucleotides matching TRBD2. J was trimmed by 6 bases and V by 5 bases; bases with no gene match: 4. Germline CDR1 is SGHNT and CDR2 is YENEEA. This CDR3 has 15 residues. CDR3 bases: TGTGCCAGCAGCATAGGGACTAGCGGGGTCAATGAGCAGTTCTTC. Translation gives CASSIGTSGVNEQFF.

This chain connects TRBV19 to TRBJ1-3; D is perhaps TRBD1 (5 bases). Germline-derived CDR1 and CDR2 are LNHDA and SQIVND (reference sequence). The CDR3 covers 16 residues. The V end lost 6 bases, the J end lost 0 bases, and 15 bases lay between the germline ends. For the CDR3, the DNA is TGTGCCAGTAGGAGTTACGACAGACTCTCTGGAAACACCATATATTTT. Translated: CASRSYDRLSGNTIYF.

The J gene is TRBJ2-1, the V gene TRBV3-1 (or the pseudogene TRBV3-2); 11 positions match TRBD2. Germline V gene sequence: CDR1 LGHDT, CDR2 YNNKEL (reference sequence). V lost 8 bases and J lost 8; bases outside the gene matches: 8. The CDR3 has 14 amino acids. Here the CDR3 reads CASESISGGDEQFF. The DNA for the CDR3 is TGTGCCAGCGAAAGCATTAGCGGGGGGGATGAGCAGTTCTTC.

The chain has TRBV27 and TRBJ1-2; D unclear. CDR3 length equals 15 residues. Germline CDR1 is MNHEY and CDR2 is SMNVEV (reference sequence). V dropped 6 bases and J dropped 8 bases, with 22 bases sitting between them. The CDR3 loop is CASRASLRERRGYTF. The CDR3 bases are TGTGCCAGCAGGGCTTCTCTGCGGGAGCGGAGGGGCTACACCTTC.